This T cell receptor beta chain was documented in a study of early T cells in non-severe SARS-CoV-2 infection. This clonotype was counted many times. TCRdb independently ran MiXCR on the 5' RACE reads; one entry per CDR3 protein. The sample shows fewer than 65,000 distinct CDR3 sequences, 5.9% of them seen only once. Sequenced here: whole blood, sampled at baseline. This TCR came from an adult who was a healthcare worker with PCR-confirmed SARS-CoV-2 infection or an uninfected control (not recorded which).

The CDR3: CASSQGRSVEQFF. As DNA, the CDR3 is TGTGCCAGCAGCCAAGGGAGATCGGTTGAGCAGTTCTTC. The J gene is TRBJ2-1, the V gene TRBV3-1; D unresolved. V was shortened by 1 base and J by 9 bases, with 10 bases between the two germline ends. The CDR3 consists of 13 residues. The germline V gene encodes CDR1 LGHDT and CDR2 YNNKEL (reference sequence).